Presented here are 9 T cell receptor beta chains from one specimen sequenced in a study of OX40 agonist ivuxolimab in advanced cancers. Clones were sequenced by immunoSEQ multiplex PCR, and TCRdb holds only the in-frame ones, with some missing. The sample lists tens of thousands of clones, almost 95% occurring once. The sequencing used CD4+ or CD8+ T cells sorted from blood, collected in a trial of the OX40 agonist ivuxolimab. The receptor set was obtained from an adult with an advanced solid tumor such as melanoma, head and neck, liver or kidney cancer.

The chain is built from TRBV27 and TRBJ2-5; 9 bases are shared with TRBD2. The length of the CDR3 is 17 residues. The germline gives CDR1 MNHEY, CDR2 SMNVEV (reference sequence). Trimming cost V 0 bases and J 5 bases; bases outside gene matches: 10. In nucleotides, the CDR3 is TGTGCCAGCAGTTTATCGGCTAGCGGGGACATAAGGGAGACCCAGTACTTC. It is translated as CASSLSASGDIRETQYF.

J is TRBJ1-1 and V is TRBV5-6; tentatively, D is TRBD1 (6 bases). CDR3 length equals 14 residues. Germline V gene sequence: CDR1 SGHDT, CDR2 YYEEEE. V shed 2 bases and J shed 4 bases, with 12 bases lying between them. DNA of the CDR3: TGTGCCAGCAGCTTCACAGGGTTGAGCACTGAAGCTTTCTTT. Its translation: CASSFTGLSTEAFF.

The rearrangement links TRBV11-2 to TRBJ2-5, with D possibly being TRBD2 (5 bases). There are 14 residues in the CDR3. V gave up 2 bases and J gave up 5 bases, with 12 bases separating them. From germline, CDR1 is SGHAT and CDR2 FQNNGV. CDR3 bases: TGTGCCAGCAGCTTATTTGGGAGTATGGAGACCCAGTACTTC. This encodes CASSLFGSMETQYF.

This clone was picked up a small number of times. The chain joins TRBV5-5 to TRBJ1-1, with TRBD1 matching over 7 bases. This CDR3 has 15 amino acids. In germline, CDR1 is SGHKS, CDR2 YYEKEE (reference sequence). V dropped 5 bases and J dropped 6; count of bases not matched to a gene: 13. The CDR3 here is CASRFFQGGNAEAFF. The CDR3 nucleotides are TGTGCCAGCAGATTCTTTCAGGGGGGAAACGCTGAAGCTTTCTTT.

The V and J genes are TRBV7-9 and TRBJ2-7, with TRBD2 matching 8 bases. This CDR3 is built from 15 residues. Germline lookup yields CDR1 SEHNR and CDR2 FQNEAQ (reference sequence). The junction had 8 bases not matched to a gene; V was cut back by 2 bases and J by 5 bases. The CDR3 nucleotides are TGTGCCAGCAGCTTACCCGGGAGGGCCTTTAACGAGCAGTACTTC. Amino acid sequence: CASSLPGRAFNEQYF.

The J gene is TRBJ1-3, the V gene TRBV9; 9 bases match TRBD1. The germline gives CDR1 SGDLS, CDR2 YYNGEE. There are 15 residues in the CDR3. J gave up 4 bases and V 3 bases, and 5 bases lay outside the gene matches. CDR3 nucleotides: TGTGCCAGCAGCGCAGGGACAGGGCCGGGAAACACCATATATTTT. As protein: CASSAGTGPGNTIYF.

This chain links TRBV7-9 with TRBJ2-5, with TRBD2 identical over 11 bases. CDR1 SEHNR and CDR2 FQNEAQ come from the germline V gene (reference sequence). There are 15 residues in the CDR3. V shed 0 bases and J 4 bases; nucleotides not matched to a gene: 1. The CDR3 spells CASSLASGRGETQYF. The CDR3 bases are TGTGCCAGCAGCTTAGCTAGCGGGAGGGGAGAGACCCAGTACTTC.

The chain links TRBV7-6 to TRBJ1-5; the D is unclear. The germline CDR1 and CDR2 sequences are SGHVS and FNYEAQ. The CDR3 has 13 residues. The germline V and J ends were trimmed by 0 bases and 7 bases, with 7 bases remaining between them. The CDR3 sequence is CASSLAVEQPQHF. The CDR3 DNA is TGTGCCAGCAGCTTAGCGGTGGAGCAGCCCCAGCATTTT.

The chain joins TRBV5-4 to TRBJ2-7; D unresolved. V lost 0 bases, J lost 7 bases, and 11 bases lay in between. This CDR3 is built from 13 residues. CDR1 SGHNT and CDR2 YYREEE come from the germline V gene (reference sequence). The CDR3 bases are TGTGCCAGCAGCTTGGTTGGGGAAATAGAGCAGTACTTC. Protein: CASSLVGEIEQYF.